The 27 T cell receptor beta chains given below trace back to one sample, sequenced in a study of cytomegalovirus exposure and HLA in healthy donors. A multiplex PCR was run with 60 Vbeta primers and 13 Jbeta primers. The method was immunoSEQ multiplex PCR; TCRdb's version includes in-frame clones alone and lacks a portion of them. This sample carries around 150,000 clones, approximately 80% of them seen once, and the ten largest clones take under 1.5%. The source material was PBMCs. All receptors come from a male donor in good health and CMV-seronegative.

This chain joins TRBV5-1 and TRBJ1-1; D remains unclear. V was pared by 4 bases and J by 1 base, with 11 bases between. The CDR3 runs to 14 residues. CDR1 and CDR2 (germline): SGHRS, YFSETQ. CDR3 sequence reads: CASSPYAGNTEAFF. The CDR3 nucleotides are TGCGCCAGCAGCCCTTACGCGGGGAACACTGAAGCTTTCTTT.

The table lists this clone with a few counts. CDR3 sequence: CASSSRYEQFF. The CDR3 DNA is TGTGCCAGCAGCTCCCGGTATGAGCAGTTCTTC. V and J are TRBV7-6 and TRBJ2-1, with D unclear. V dropped 4 bases and J dropped 8 bases, with 6 bases sitting between them. This CDR3 comprises 11 residues. Germline loops: CDR1 SGHVS, CDR2 FNYEAQ.

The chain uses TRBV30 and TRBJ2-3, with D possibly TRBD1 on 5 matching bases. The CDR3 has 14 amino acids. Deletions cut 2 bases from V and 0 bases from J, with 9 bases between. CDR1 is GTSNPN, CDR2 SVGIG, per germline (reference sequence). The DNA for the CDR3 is TGTGCCTGGAGTATTAGGGGTAGCACAGATACGCAGTATTTT. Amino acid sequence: CAWSIRGSTDTQYF.

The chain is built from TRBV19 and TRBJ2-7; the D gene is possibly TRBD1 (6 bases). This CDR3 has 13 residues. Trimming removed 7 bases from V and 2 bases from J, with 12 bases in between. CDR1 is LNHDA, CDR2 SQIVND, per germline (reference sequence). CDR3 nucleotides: TGTGCCAGTACCGCTGGACAGACCTACGAGCAGTACTTC. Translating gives CASTAGQTYEQYF.

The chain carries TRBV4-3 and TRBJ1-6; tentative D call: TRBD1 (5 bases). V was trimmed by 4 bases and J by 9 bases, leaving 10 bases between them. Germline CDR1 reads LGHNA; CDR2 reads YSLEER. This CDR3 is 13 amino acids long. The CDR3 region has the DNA TGCGCCAGCAGCCCGGGGGTAGGTTCACCCCTCCACTTT. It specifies CASSPGVGSPLHF.

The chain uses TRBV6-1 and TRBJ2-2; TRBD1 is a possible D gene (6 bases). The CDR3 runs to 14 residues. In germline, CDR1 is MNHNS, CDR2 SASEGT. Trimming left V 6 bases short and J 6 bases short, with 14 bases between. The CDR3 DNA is TGTGCCAGCAGCGCCACAGGGATCGCCGGGGAGCTGTTTTTT. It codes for CASSATGIAGELFF.

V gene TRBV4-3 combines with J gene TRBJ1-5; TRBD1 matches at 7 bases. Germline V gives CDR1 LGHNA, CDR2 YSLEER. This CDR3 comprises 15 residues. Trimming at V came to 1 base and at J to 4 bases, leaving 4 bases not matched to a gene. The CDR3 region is CASSQGTGGNQPQHF. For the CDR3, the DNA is TGCGCCAGCAGCCAAGGGACAGGTGGGAATCAGCCCCAGCATTTT.

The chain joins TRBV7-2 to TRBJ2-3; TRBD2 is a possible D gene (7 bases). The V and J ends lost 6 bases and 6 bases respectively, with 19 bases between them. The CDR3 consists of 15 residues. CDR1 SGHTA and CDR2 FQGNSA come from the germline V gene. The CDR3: CASRPVGGGRDTQYF. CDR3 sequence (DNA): TGTGCCAGCAGACCGGTGGGCGGGGGCCGGGATACGCAGTATTTT.

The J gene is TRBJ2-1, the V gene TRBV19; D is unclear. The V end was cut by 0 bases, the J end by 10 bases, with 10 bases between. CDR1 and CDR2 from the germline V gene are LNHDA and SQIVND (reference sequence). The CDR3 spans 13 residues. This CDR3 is CASSIDSLLEQFF. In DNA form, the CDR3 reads TGTGCCAGTAGTATAGATAGCCTCCTAGAGCAGTTCTTC.

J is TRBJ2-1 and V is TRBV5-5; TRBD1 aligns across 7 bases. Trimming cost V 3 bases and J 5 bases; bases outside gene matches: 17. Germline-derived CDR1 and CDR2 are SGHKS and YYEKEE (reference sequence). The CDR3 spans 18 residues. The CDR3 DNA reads TGTGCCAGCAGCTGGGATACGGGACAGTCTTCACACCACAATGAGCAGTTCTTC. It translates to CASSWDTGQSSHHNEQFF.

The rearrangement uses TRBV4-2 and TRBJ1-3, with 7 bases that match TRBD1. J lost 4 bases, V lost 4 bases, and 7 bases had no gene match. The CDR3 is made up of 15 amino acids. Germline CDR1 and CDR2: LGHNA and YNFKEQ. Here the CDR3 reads CASSRDRVLGNTIYF. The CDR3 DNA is TGTGCCAGCAGCCGTGACAGGGTCCTCGGAAACACCATATATTTT.

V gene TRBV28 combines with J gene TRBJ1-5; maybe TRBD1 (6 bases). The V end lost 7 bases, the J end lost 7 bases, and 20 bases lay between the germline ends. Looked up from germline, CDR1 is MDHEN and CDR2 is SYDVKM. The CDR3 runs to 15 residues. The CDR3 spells CASTLSGGGRQPQHF. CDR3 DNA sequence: TGTGCCAGCACCCTCTCTGGGGGGGGCCGACAGCCCCAGCATTTT.

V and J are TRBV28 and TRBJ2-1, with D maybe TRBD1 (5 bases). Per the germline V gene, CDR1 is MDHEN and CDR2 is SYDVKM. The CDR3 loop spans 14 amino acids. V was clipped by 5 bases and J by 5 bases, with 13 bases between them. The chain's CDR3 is CASSGATQDNEQFF. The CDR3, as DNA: TGTGCCAGCAGTGGGGCTACCCAGGACAATGAGCAGTTCTTC.

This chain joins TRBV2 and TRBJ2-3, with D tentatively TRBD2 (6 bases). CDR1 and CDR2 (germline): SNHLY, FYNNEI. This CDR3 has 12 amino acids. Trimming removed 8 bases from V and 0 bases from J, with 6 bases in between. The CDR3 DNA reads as TGTGCCAGCGGGGGGAGCACAGATACGCAGTATTTT. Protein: CASGGSTDTQYF.

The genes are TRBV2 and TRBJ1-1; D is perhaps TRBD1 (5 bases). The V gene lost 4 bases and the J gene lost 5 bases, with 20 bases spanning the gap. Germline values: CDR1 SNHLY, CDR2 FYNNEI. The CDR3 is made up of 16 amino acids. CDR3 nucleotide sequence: TGTGCCAGCAGTGTAGAGGACAAGGGTTCGTTGACTGAAGCTTTCTTT. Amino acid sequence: CASSVEDKGSLTEAFF.

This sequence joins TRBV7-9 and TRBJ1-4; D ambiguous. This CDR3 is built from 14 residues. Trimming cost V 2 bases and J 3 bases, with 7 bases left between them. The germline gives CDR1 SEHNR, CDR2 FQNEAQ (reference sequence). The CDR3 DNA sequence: TGTGCCAGCAGCTTAAATGCGGCTAATGAAAAACTGTTTTTT. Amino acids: CASSLNAANEKLFF.

The CDR3 loop is CASSVEGQALNEQFF. The CDR3 bases are TGTGCCAGCAGCGTAGAGGGACAGGCCCTCAATGAGCAGTTCTTC. V usage is TRBV9 and J usage is TRBJ2-1; 8 bases map to TRBD1. J was trimmed by 6 bases and V by 0 bases; bases with no gene match: 5. There are 15 residues in the CDR3. Germline lookup yields CDR1 SGDLS and CDR2 YYNGEE.

The CDR3 here is CASSQGQGIGTDTQYF. In DNA, the CDR3 is TGCGCCAGCAGCCAAGGACAGGGGATCGGGACAGATACGCAGTATTTT. The rearrangement links TRBV4-3 to TRBJ2-3; 8 bases align to TRBD1. The CDR3 loop spans 16 amino acids. Germline assignment: CDR1 LGHNA and CDR2 YSLEER. V gave up 1 base and J gave up 3 bases; unmatched junction bases: 6.

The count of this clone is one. The CDR3 here is CASSPQGNTDTQYF. CDR3 DNA: TGTGCCAGCTCACCTCAGGGTAACACAGATACGCAGTATTTT. The J gene is TRBJ2-3, the V gene TRBV18; the D gene is possibly TRBD1 (5 bases). CDR3 size: 14 residues. The germline gives CDR1 KGHSH, CDR2 LQKENI. V was shortened by 3 bases and J by 2 bases, with 9 bases between the two germline ends.

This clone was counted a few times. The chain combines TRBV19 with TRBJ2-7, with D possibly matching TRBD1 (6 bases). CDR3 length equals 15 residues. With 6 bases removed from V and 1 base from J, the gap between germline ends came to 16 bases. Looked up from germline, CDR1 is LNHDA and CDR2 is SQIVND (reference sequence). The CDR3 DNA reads TGTGCCAGTAGCTACAGGGCTGGGGAATCCTACGAGCAGTACTTC. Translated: CASSYRAGESYEQYF.

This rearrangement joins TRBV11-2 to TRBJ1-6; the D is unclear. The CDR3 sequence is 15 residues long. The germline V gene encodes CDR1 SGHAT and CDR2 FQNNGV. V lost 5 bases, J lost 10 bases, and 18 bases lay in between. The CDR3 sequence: CASSGEVSGNSPLHF. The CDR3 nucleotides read TGTGCCAGCAGCGGGGAGGTTAGCGGCAACTCACCCCTCCACTTT.

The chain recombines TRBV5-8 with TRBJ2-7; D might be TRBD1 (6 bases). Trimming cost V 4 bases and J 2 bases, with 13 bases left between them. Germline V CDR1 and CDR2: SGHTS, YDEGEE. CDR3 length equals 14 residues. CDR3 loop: CASSRRQAPYEQYF. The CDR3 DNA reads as TGTGCCAGCAGCAGGCGACAGGCTCCCTACGAGCAGTACTTC.

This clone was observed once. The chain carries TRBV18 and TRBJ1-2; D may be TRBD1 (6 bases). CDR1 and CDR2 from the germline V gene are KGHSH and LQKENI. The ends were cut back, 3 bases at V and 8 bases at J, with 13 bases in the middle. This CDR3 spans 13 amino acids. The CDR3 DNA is TGTGCCAGCTCACCGGGCAGGGACAAGGGCTACACCTTC. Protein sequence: CASSPGRDKGYTF.

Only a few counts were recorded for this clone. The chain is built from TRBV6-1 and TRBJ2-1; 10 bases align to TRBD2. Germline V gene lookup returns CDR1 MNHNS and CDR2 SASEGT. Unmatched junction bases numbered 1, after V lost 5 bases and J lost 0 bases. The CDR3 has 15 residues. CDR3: CASSPSGSSYNEQFF. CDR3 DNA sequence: TGTGCCAGCAGTCCTAGCGGGAGCTCCTACAATGAGCAGTTCTTC.

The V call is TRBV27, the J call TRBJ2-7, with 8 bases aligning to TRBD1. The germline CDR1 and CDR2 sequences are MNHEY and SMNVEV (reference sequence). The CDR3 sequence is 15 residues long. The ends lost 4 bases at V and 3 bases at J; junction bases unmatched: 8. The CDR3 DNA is TGTGCCAGCAGTTCTATCGGGGACAGGAACTACGAGCAGTACTTC. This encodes CASSSIGDRNYEQYF.

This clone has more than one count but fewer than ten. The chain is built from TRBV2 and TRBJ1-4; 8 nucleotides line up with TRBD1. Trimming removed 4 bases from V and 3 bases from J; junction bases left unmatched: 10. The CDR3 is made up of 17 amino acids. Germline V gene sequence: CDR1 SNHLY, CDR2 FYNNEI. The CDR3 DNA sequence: TGTGCCAGCAGTGGCGGTTCAGGGGGCTGGCCTAATGAAAAACTGTTTTTT. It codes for CASSGGSGGWPNEKLFF.

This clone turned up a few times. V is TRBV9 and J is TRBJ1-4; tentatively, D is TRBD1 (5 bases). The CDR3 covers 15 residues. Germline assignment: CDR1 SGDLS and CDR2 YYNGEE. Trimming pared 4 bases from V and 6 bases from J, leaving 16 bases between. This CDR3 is CASSLRGLGDEKLFF. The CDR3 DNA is TGTGCCAGCAGCCTAAGGGGCTTAGGGGATGAAAAACTGTTTTTT.